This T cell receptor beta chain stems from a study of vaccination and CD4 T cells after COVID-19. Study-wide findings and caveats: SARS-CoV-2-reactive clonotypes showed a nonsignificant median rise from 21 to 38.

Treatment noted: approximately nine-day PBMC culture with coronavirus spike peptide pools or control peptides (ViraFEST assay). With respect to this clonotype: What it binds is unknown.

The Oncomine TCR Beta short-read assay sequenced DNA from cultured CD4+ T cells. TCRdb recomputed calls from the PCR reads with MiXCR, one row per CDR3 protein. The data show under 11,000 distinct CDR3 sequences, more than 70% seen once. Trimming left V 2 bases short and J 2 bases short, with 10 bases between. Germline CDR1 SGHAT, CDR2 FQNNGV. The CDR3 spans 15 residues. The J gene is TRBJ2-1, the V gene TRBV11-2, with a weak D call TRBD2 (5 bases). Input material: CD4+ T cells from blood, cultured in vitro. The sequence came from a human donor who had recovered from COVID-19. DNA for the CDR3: TGTGCCAGCAGCTTAACGGTTAGCGCCTACAATGAGCAGTTCTTC. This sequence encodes CASSLTVSAYNEQFF.